This T cell receptor beta chain was captured in a study of T cell repertoires in cytomegalovirus infection. CDR3 length: 15 amino acids. CDR1 and CDR2 from the germline V gene are SGHVS and FQNEAQ. V lost 1 base to trimming and J lost 7 bases, with 14 bases between them. TCRdb called the reads again in MiXCR, with one record for every CDR3 protein. The sample consists of about 300,000 distinct CDR3 sequences, under 30% of them appearing once. The genes are TRBV7-8 and TRBJ2-4; D might be TRBD2 (5 bases). The receptor was derived from a human donor in good health (CMV status not recorded). Some clones in this sample may be carry-over from other donors' samples. The source material was PBMCs. In DNA form, the CDR3 reads TGTGCCAGCAGCTTAGTAGGCGGGCGTGAGAACATTCAGTACTTC. Amino acid sequence: CASSLVGGRENIQYF.